Below are 19 T cell receptor beta chains sequenced from a single sample in a study of CD8 T cells in Susac syndrome. Random hexamers were used to reverse transcribe the RNA input (0.5 to 1 ug). In TCRdb, the immunoSEQ multiplex PCR reads were re-called with MiXCR into one record per CDR3 protein. The sample holds roughly 220,000 distinct CDR3 sequences, less than 95% seen once. The sequenced material came from CD4+ T cells from PBMCs. The receptors originated from a human donor with Susac syndrome.

V usage is TRBV5-4 and J usage is TRBJ2-7; unclear D gene. V was shortened by 0 bases and J by 1 base, with 11 bases between the two germline ends. Germline CDR1 is SGHNT and CDR2 is YYREEE (reference sequence). The CDR3 spans 15 residues. The chain's CDR3 is CASSLEPQASYEQYF. In DNA, the CDR3 is TGTGCCAGCAGCTTGGAGCCGCAAGCTTCCTACGAGCAGTACTTC.

This chain uses TRBV20-1 with TRBJ1-6, with TRBD1 identical over 7 bases. With V trimmed by 1 base and J by 11 bases, 11 bases remained unmatched. Per the germline V gene, CDR1 is DFQATT and CDR2 is SNEGSKA (reference sequence). CDR3 size: 15 residues. The CDR3 DNA reads TGCAGTGCTAGAGGCCGTGGGACAGTAAGCACACCCCTCCACTTT. Its protein product is CSARGRGTVSTPLHF.

V usage is TRBV27 and J usage is TRBJ2-4; TRBD2 aligns across 9 bases. Germline loops: CDR1 MNHEY, CDR2 SMNVEV (reference sequence). This CDR3 is built from 21 residues. Trimming cost V 4 bases and J 0 bases; bases outside gene matches: 19. The CDR3 region is CASSSLGQRGAVGGAKNIQYF. Written as DNA, the CDR3 is TGTGCCAGCAGTTCCCTCGGGCAGCGGGGGGCCGTGGGGGGAGCCAAAAACATTCAGTACTTC.

The chain recombines TRBV2 with TRBJ1-5, with 10 positions matching TRBD1. CDR3 size: 15 residues. Trimming at V came to 7 bases and at J to 4 bases, leaving 7 bases not matched to a gene. Germline CDR1 is SNHLY and CDR2 is FYNNEI. CDR3 sequence: CASTGDRGRNQPQHF. CDR3 sequence (DNA): TGTGCCAGCACTGGGGACAGGGGACGTAATCAGCCCCAGCATTTT.

This clonotype was seen just once. The genes are TRBV18 and TRBJ1-5, with TRBD1 matching over 8 bases. J gave up 5 bases and V 5 bases, and 5 bases lay outside the gene matches. Germline V gene lookup returns CDR1 KGHSH and CDR2 LQKENI. The CDR3 length is 14 residues. The CDR3 DNA sequence: TGTGCCAGCTCATCTGGACAGGGTCATCAGCCCCAGCATTTT. Its protein is CASSSGQGHQPQHF.

This clonotype has only one observation. CDR3 nucleotides: TGTGCCAGCAGCGCACAGGGGGCCTATAATTCACCCCTCCACTTT. Translating gives CASSAQGAYNSPLHF. This chain joins TRBV7-9 and TRBJ1-6, with 8 nucleotides matching TRBD1. V was clipped by 5 bases and J by 2 bases; unmatched bases: 2. Germline CDR1 and CDR2: SEHNR and FQNEAQ (reference sequence). The length of the CDR3 is 15 residues.

The chain uses TRBV12-3 or TRBV12-4 and TRBJ2-7; D may match TRBD1 or TRBD2 (5 bases each). Trimming took 3 bases from V and 6 from J, leaving 9 bases between them. This CDR3 contains 12 residues. CDR3: CASSFSGPEQYF. CDR3 coding DNA: TGTGCCAGCAGTTTTTCGGGGCCCGAGCAGTACTTC.

The V and J genes are TRBV4-3 and TRBJ2-1; D is unclear. Germline CDR1 and CDR2: LGHNA and YSLEER. Trimming left V 4 bases short and J 7 bases short, with 14 bases between. The CDR3 is made up of 14 amino acids. The CDR3 loop reads CASSLEPSRNEQFF. The DNA for the CDR3 is TGCGCCAGCAGCCTCGAGCCTTCCAGGAATGAGCAGTTCTTC.

The chain links TRBV6-4 to TRBJ1-2; the match to TRBD1 covers 7 bases. This CDR3 has 15 residues. Germline V lookup: CDR1 MRHNA, CDR2 SNTAGT. With V trimmed by 5 bases and J by 3 bases, 9 bases remained unmatched. CDR3 in DNA: TGTGCCAGCAGTCCAGCCAGGGGGAATGACTATGGCTACACCTTC. It specifies CASSPARGNDYGYTF.

This rearrangement joins TRBV7-2 to TRBJ1-6; 8 nucleotides agree with TRBD1. This CDR3 contains 16 residues. Germline values: CDR1 SGHTA, CDR2 FQGNSA. The V segment lost 2 bases and the J segment 0 bases; nucleotides outside the gene matches: 0. The CDR3, as DNA: TGTGCCAGCAGCTTAACAGGGGGCTCCTATAATTCACCCCTCCACTTT. This translates into CASSLTGGSYNSPLHF.

This clonotype was seen only a few times. J is TRBJ1-2 and V is TRBV12-3 or TRBV12-4, with D maybe TRBD1 (6 bases). Trimming cost V 0 bases and J 6 bases, with 8 bases left between them. The CDR3 is made up of 13 amino acids. DNA of the CDR3: TGTGCCAGCAGTTTAGCGACAGGAGATGGCTACACCTTC. Its protein is CASSLATGDGYTF.

The CDR3 DNA is TGTGCCAGCAGTCCCGGGGGTGGGACCTATGGCTACACCTTC. Amino acid sequence: CASSPGGGTYGYTF. The chain has TRBV12-3 or TRBV12-4 and TRBJ1-2, with a possible D match to TRBD1 (5 bases). The CDR3 is 14 amino acids. Trimming took 5 bases from V and 4 from J, leaving 14 bases between them.

This clonotype was counted between two and nine times. The chain joins TRBV20-1 to TRBJ2-5, with D possibly being TRBD1 or TRBD2 (5 bases each). The V end lost 1 base, the J end lost 5 bases, and 8 bases lay between the germline ends. The CDR3 covers 12 residues. Germline V gene sequence: CDR1 DFQATT, CDR2 SNEGSKA (reference sequence). The CDR3, as DNA: TGCAGTGCTAGAGGAGGGGCCGAGACCCAGTACTTC. Translation: CSARGGAETQYF.

This sequence joins TRBV20-1 and TRBJ2-3; D is unclear. The germline CDR1 and CDR2 sequences are DFQATT and SNEGSKA (reference sequence). The CDR3 contains 13 residues. The V end lost 4 bases, the J end lost 0 bases, and 8 bases lay between the germline ends. The CDR3 here is CSAISPSTDTQYF. CDR3 DNA: TGCAGTGCTATATCTCCCAGCACAGATACGCAGTATTTT.

The CDR3 DNA is TGTGCCATCAGTTGGGGGGCTGGTCAGCCCCAGCATTTT. This codes for CAISWGAGQPQHF. The chain combines TRBV10-3 with TRBJ1-5, with D possibly being TRBD1 (6 bases). Germline V gene lookup returns CDR1 ENHRY and CDR2 SYGVKD. V lost 5 bases and J 6 bases, leaving 11 bases between the germline ends. This CDR3 contains 13 residues.

V is TRBV5-8 and J is TRBJ2-5, with D perhaps matching TRBD1 or TRBD2 (6 bases each). The germline gives CDR1 SGHTS, CDR2 YDEGEE. This CDR3 contains 14 residues. The V end was cut by 0 bases, the J end by 4 bases, with 10 bases between. In nucleotides, the CDR3 is TGTGCCAGCAGCTTGGTGAGGGGGGCAGAGACCCAGTACTTC. This gives the protein CASSLVRGAETQYF.

The gene calls are TRBV30 and TRBJ2-2, with D perhaps TRBD1 or TRBD2 (5 bases each). The ends were cut back, 7 bases at V and 6 bases at J, with 9 bases in the middle. The CDR3 is 11 amino acids. Looked up from germline, CDR1 is GTSNPN and CDR2 is SVGIG (reference sequence). This CDR3 reads CAFRGAGELFF. The CDR3 DNA reads TGTGCCTTTCGGGGCGCCGGGGAGCTGTTTTTT.

The chain links TRBV15 to TRBJ1-5; 8 nucleotides align to TRBD1. This CDR3 contains 18 residues. The V segment lost 0 bases and the J segment 1 base; nucleotides outside the gene matches: 8. Germline V lookup: CDR1 LNHNV, CDR2 YYDKDF (reference sequence). The DNA of the CDR3 is TGTGCCACCAGCAGAGATCTGGGACAGGCGAGCAGCAATCAGCCCCAGCATTTT. As protein: CATSRDLGQASSNQPQHF.

To note about this clonotype: The junction shows a germline mismatch at one end, possibly a read error. The gene calls are TRBV6-2 or TRBV6-3 and TRBJ2-3; D is unresolved. CDR3 length equals 14 residues. Looked up from germline, CDR1 is MNHEY and CDR2 is SVGEGT. The CDR3 coding sequence is TGTGCCACCAGTACCCTCATGAGGACAGATACGCAGTATTTT. Translation: CATSTLMRTDTQYF.